The clone carrying this TCR beta chain was counted at least ten times. Antigen specificity is unknown. The data stem from a study of neurological immune-mediated disorders. CDR3 length: 14 amino acids. V gave up 5 bases and J gave up 14 bases; unmatched junction bases: 12. Germline V lookup: CDR1 MNHEY, CDR2 SMNVEV (reference sequence). TCRdb re-called the 5' RACE reads through MiXCR, storing one row per CDR3 protein. The sample holds roughly 70,000 distinct CDR3 sequences, approximately 4.1% seen once. Study-level points and caveats: Private repertoires in all groups were suggested, as expanded clones shared no CDR3 amino acid sequences across subjects. Phylogenetic grouping assigned the repertoires of 18 of 34 multiple sclerosis patients to a single cluster of related CDR3 sequences. This cluster may be a repertoire-level signature.

The TCR was taken from a man under 40 with multiple sclerosis. This sequence joins TRBV27 and TRBJ1-4, with TRBD1 matching 9 bases. Sample: PBMCs. The CDR3 region is CASSPRTGDYTLFF. The DNA for the CDR3 is TGTGCCAGCAGTCCCAGGACAGGGGACTACACTCTGTTTTTT.